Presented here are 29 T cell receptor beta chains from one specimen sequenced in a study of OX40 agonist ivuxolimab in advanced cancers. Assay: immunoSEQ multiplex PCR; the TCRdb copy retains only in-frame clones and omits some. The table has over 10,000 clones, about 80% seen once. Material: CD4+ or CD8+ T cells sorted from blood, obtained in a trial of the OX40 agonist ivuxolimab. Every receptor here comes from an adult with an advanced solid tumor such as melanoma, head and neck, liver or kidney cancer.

The CDR3 sequence is CASSYLAGEADTQYF. The CDR3 region has the DNA TGTGCCAGCAGTTACCTAGCGGGAGAGGCGGATACGCAGTATTTT. The chain links TRBV7-2 to TRBJ2-3, with 10 bases fitting TRBD2. CDR3 size: 15 residues. V was pared by 6 bases and J by 6 bases, with 9 bases of the junction left unmatched. Germline-derived CDR1 and CDR2 are SGHTA and FQGNSA.

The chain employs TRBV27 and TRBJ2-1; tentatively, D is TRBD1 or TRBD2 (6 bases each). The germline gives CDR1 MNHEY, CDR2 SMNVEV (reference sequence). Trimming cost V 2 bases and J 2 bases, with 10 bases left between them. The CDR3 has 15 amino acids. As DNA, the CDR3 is TGTGCCAGCAGTTTAGGGGGGCCTACCTACAATGAGCAGTTCTTC. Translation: CASSLGGPTYNEQFF.

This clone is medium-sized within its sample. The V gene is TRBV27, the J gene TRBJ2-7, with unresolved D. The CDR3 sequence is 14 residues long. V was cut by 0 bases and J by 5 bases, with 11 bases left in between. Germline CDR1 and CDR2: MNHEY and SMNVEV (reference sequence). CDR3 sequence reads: CASSLSTSVDEQYF. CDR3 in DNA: TGTGCCAGCAGTTTATCAACCAGTGTTGACGAGCAGTACTTC.

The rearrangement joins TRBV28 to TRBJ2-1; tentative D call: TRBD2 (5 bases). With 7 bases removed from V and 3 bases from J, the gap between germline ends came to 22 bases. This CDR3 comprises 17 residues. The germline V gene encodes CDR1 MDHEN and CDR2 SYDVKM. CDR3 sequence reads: CASTTGYGGLFYNEQFF. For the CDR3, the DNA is TGTGCCAGCACCACGGGGTACGGAGGATTGTTCTACAATGAGCAGTTCTTC.

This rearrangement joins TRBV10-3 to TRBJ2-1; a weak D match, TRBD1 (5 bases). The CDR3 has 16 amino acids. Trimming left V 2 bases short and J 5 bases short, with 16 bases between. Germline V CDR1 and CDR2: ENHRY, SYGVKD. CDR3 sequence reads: CAISEPSTGLDNEQFF. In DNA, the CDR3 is TGTGCCATCAGTGAGCCAAGTACAGGATTAGACAATGAGCAGTTCTTC.

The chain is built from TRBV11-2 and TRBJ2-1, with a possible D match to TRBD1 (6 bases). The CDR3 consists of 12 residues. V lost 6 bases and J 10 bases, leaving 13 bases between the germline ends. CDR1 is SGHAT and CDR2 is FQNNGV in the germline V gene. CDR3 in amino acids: CASRDSPREQFF. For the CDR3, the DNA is TGTGCCAGCAGGGACAGTCCCAGAGAGCAGTTCTTC.

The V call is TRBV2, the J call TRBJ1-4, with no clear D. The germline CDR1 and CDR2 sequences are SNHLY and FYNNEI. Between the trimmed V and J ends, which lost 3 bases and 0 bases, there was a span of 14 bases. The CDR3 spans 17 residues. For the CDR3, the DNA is TGTGCCAGCAGTGATCCCTCGAGGAGGGCAACTAATGAAAAACTGTTTTTT. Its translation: CASSDPSRRATNEKLFF.

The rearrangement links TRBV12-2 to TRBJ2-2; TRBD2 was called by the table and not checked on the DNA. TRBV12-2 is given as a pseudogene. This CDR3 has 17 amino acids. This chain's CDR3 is CASRSSLSGDNTGELFF. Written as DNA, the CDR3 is TGTGCAAGTCGCTCATCCCTTAGCGGGGACAACACCGGGGAGCTGTTTTTT.

CDR3 in amino acids: CASIYLASSYEQYF. As DNA, the CDR3 is TGTGCCAGCATTTACCTAGCGAGCTCCTACGAGCAGTACTTC. The chain joins TRBV2 to TRBJ2-7, with D perhaps TRBD2 (6 bases). The V end lost 7 bases, the J end lost 0 bases, and 13 bases lay between the germline ends. This CDR3 region has 14 residues. Per the germline V gene, CDR1 is SNHLY and CDR2 is FYNNEI.

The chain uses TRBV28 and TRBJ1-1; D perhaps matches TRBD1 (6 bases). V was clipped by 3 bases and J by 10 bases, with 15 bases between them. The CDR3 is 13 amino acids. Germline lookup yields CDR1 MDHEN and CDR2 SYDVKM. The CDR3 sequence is CASSLLQGSIAFF. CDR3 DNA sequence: TGTGCCAGCAGTTTGTTACAGGGTTCTATAGCTTTCTTT.

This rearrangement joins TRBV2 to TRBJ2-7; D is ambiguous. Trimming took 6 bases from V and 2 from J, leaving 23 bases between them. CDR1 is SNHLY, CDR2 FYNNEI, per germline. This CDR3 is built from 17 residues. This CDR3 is CASRPPFGPTVPYEQYF. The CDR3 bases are TGTGCCAGCAGACCCCCCTTTGGGCCCACAGTTCCCTACGAGCAGTACTTC.

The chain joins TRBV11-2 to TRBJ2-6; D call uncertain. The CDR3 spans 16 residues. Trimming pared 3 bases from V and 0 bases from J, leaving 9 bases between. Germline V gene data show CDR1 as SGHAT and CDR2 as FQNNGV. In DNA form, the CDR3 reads TGTGCCAGCAGCTTCCCAGGCTCCTCTGGGGCCAACGTCCTGACTTTC. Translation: CASSFPGSSGANVLTF.

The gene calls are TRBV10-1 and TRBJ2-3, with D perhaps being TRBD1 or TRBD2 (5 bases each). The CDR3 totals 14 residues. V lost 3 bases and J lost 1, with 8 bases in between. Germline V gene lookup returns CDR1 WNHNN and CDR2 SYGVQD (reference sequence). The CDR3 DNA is TGCGCCAGCAGTGATCGGGACGGCACAGATACGCAGTATTTT. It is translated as CASSDRDGTDTQYF.

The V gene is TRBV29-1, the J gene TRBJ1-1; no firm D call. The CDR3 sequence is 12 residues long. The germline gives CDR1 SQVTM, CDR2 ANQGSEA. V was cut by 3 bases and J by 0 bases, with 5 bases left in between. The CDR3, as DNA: TGCAGCGTTGACGCCATGAACACTGAAGCTTTCTTT. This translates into CSVDAMNTEAFF.

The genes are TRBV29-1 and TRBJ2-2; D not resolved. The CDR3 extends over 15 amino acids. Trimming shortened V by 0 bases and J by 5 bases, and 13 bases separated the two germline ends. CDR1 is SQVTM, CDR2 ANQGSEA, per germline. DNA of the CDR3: TGCAGCGTTGAAGATGTAGGTCTTGGTACCGGGGAGCTGTTTTTT. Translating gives CSVEDVGLGTGELFF.

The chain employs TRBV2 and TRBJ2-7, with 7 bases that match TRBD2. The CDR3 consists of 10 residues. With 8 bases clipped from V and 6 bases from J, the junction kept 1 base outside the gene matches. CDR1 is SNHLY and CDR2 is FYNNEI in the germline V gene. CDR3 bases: TGTGCCAGCGGCGGGGGCGAGCAGTACTTC. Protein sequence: CASGGGEQYF.

DNA of the CDR3: TGTGCAAGTCGCTCGGGGGTGCGACTAGCGGGGTGCACAGATACGCAGTATTTT. This encodes CASRSGVRLAGCTDTQYF. The chain is built from TRBV12-2 and TRBJ2-3; the D call of TRBD2 is as the table states it, not checked on the DNA. TRBV12-2 is termed a pseudogene. The CDR3 totals 18 residues.

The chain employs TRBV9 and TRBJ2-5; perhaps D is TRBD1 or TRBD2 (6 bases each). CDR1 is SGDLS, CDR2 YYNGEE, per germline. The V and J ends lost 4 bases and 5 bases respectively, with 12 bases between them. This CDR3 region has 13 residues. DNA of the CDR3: TGTGCCAGCAGCTCGACTAGGGGGGAGACCCAGTACTTC. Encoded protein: CASSSTRGETQYF.

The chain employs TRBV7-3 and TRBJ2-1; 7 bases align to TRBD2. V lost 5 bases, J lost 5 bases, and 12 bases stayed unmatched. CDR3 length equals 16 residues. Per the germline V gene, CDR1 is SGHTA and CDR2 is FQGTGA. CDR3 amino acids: CASSTPAGAAHNEQFF. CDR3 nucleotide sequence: TGTGCCAGCAGCACGCCGGCGGGAGCGGCCCACAATGAGCAGTTCTTC.

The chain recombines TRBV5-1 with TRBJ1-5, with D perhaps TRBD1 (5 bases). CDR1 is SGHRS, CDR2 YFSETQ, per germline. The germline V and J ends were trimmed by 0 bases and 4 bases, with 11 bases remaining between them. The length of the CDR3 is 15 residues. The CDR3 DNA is TGCGCCAGCAGCTTGGGTGGGGCACAGAATCAGCCCCAGCATTTT. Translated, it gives CASSLGGAQNQPQHF.

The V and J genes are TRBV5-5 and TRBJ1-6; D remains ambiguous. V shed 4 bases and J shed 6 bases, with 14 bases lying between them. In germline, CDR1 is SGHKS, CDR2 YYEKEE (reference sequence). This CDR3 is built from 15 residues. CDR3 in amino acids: CASSLFDGSNSPLHF. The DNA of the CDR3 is TGTGCCAGCAGCCTCTTCGACGGATCTAATTCACCCCTCCACTTT.

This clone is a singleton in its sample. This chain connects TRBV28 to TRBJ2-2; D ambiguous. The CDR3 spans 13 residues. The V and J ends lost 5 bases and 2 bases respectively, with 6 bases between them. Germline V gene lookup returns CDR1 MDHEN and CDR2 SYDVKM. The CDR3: CASSTRNTGELFF. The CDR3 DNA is TGTGCCAGCAGTACCCGAAACACCGGGGAGCTGTTTTTT.

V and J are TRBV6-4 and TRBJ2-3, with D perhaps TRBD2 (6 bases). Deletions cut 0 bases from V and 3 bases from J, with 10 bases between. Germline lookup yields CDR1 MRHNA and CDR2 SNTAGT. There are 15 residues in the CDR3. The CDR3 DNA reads TGTGCCAGCAGTGACTCGGGAGGAGTAACAGATACGCAGTATTTT. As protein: CASSDSGGVTDTQYF.

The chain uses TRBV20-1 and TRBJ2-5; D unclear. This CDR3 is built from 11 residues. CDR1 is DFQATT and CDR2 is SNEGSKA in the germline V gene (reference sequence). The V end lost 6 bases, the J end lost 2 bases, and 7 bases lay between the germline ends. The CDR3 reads CSANRQETQYF. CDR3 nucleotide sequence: TGCAGTGCCAACCGACAAGAGACCCAGTACTTC.

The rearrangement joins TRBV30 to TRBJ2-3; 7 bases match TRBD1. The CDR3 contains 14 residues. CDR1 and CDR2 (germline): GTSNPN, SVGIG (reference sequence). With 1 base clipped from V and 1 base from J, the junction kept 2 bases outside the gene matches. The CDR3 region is CAWSAGTGTDTQYF. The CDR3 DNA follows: TGTGCCTGGAGTGCCGGGACAGGCACAGATACGCAGTATTTT.

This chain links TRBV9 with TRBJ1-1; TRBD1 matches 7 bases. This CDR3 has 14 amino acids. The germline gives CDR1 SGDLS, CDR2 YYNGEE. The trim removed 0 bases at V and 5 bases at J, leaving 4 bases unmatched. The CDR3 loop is CASSVEGAGTEAFF. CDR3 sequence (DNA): TGTGCCAGCAGCGTAGAGGGGGCCGGGACTGAAGCTTTCTTT.

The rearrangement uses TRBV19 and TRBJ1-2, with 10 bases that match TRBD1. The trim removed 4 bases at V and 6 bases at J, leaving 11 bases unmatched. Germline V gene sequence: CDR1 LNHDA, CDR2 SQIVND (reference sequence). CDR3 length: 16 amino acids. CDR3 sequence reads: CASSRAWDRGWNGYTF. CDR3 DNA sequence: TGTGCCAGTAGTAGGGCCTGGGACAGGGGTTGGAATGGCTACACCTTC. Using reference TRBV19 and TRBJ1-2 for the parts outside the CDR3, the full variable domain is DGGITQSPKYLFRKEGQNVTLSCEQNLNHDAMYWYRQDPGQGLRLIYYSQIVNDFQKGDIAEGYSVSREKKESFPLTVTSAQKNPTAFYLCASSRAWDRGWNGYTFGSGTRLTVV.

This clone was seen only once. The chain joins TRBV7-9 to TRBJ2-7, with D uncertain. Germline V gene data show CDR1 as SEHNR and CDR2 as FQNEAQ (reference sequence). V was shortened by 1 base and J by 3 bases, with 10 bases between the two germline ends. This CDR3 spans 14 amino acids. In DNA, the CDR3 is TGTGCCAGCAGCTTAGAAAACATTGGCTACGAGCAGTACTTC. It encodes CASSLENIGYEQYF.

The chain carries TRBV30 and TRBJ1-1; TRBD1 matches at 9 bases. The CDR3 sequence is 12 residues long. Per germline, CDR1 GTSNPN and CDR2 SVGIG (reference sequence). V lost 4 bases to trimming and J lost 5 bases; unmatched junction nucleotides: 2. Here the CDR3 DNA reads TGTGCCTGGAACAGGGGGCTGACTGAAGCTTTCTTT. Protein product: CAWNRGLTEAFF.